These T cell receptor beta chains were read from a single sample in a study of T-cell reconstitution after alpha-beta-depleted transplantation in children. TCRdb independently ran MiXCR on the PCR reads; one entry per CDR3 protein. This sample has a few hundred thousand distinct CDR3 sequences, with over 25% found just once. Sample: PBMCs, taken before TCRalphabeta/CD19-depleted stem cell transplant. These receptors all stem from a boy younger than two with Wiskott-Aldrich syndrome, due to receive a stem cell transplant. Each CDR3 is given with its conserved first and last residue. A D gene is named only where the DNA matches it firmly. Size values are once, few and many counts, or a class for expanded clones, and some rows have none.

D,size,J,V,DNA,CDR3
TRBD2,-,TRBJ2-3,TRBV11-2,TGTGCCAGCAGCTTAGATCTGGCGGGAGGGGCAGATACGCAGTATTTT,CASSLDLAGGADTQYF
TRBD2,few,TRBJ2-1,TRBV6-5,TGTGCCAGCAGTTATTCAGCGGGAGGTTACAATGAGCAGTTCTTC,CASSYSAGGYNEQFF
TRBD2,few,TRBJ2-1,TRBV9,TGTGCCAGCAGCCCCAGGCAGCTAGCGGTTTACAATGAGCAGTTCTTC,CASSPRQLAVYNEQFF
TRBD1,-,TRBJ2-7,TRBV5-1,TGCGCCAGCAGCCCCCTCGGGACAGGCGACTACGAGCAGTACTTC,CASSPLGTGDYEQYF
-,-,TRBJ2-7,TRBV15,TGTGCCACCAGCAGAGATAGATCGGCAGCCCGTGGCTACGAGCAGTACTTC,CATSRDRSAARGYEQYF
-,-,TRBJ1-1,TRBV29-1,TGCAGCGTTGCTCAGAACACTGAAGCTTTCTTT,CSVAQNTEAFF
-,few,TRBJ2-1,TRBV4-1,TGCGCCAGCAGCCAAGTTGCCCAGGGATTCTCCTCCTACAATGAGCAGTTCTTC,CASSQVAQGFSSYNEQFF
-,-,TRBJ1-1,TRBV18,TGTGCCAGCTCACCGGACACTTACACTGAAGCTTTCTTT,CASSPDTYTEAFF
TRBD2,-,TRBJ2-6,TRBV5-5,TGTGCCAGCAGCTATTCGTTTTTGACTAGCGGTGGGGCCAACGTCCTGACTTTC,CASSYSFLTSGGANVLTF
-,-,TRBJ1-6,TRBV12-3/TRBV12-4,TGTGCCAGCAGTTTTGTGGGGAACAGGGTATCACCCCTCCACTTT,CASSFVGNRVSPLHF
TRBD2,once,TRBJ2-7,TRBV5-1,TGCGCCAGCAGCTTGGTGACTAGCGGGAGCCGCTACGAGCAGTACTTC,CASSLVTSGSRYEQYF
-,-,TRBJ1-2,TRBV5-1,TGCGCCAGTAGGGACCGCACGACTAACTATGGCTACACCTTC,CASRDRTTNYGYTF
-,-,TRBJ2-7,TRBV20-1,TGCAGTGCTAGAGCATGGGAAGCCTACGAGCAGTACTTC,CSARAWEAYEQYF
-,-,TRBJ2-3,TRBV29-1,TGCAGCGTTGTTATGGGAAGCACAGATACGCAGTATTTT,CSVVMGSTDTQYF
-,few,TRBJ1-2,TRBV12-3/TRBV12-4,TGTGCCAGCAGGGTGGCTAACTATGGCTACACCTTC,CASRVANYGYTF
TRBD2,-,TRBJ2-1,TRBV3-1,TGTGCCAGCAGCCAAGATCACGGGGGGAGCTCCTACAATGAGCAGTTCTTC,CASSQDHGGSSYNEQFF
TRBD1,once,TRBJ2-3,TRBV12-3/TRBV12-4,TGTGCCAGCAGTTCGGGACAGGGGCCCCGGGTCCCAGATACGCAGTATTTT,CASSSGQGPRVPDTQYF
-,-,TRBJ2-1,TRBV20-1,TGCAGTGCTAGCGGGGTCAATGAGCAGTTCTTC,CSASGVNEQFF
-,few,TRBJ2-3,TRBV12-3/TRBV12-4,TGTGCCAGCAGAATTATGGTTGGCGATACGCAGTATTTT,CASRIMVGDTQYF
-,-,TRBJ2-5,TRBV20-1,TGCAGTTATGCCAAAACGGAGACCCAGTACTTC,CSYAKTETQYF
-,many,TRBJ2-1,TRBV20-1,TGCAGTGCTAGAGCGAGGACCAGCCTCAATGAGCAGTTCTTC,CSARARTSLNEQFF
TRBD1,few,TRBJ2-7,TRBV6-5,TGTGCCAGCAGTTACTCAGACAGGGGGCTGGACGAGCAGTACTTC,CASSYSDRGLDEQYF
TRBD1,-,TRBJ1-1,TRBV10-3,TGTGCCACGGCGGGACAGGGGGATAACACTGAAGCTTTCTTT,CATAGQGDNTEAFF
TRBD1,-,TRBJ1-5,TRBV7-6,TGTGCCAGCAGCTTTTTACCGGGACAGGGGGAGCAGAGCAATCAGCCCCAGCATTTT,CASSFLPGQGEQSNQPQHF
-,-,TRBJ2-5,TRBV20-1,TGCAGTGCTCGTCTATCGGGAGAGACCCAGTACTTC,CSARLSGETQYF
-,-,TRBJ2-5,TRBV29-1,TGCAGCGTAAAGGGCCCCCAAGAGACCCAGTACTTC,CSVKGPQETQYF
-,-,TRBJ1-2,TRBV5-1,TGCGCCAGCAGCTATAGACCTAAATCTAACTATGGCTACACCTTC,CASSYRPKSNYGYTF
-,-,TRBJ1-1,TRBV12-3/TRBV12-4,TGTGCCAGCAGTTTGAGTCTGGCAGAAGCTTTCTTT,CASSLSLAEAFF
TRBD2,-,TRBJ2-7,TRBV29-1,TGCAGCGTTGGCGGAGGTATAGCGGGAGCCTCCTACGAGCAGTACTTC,CSVGGGIAGASYEQYF
-,-,TRBJ2-2,TRBV5-1,TGCGCCAGCAGCTCACTGGACGGGAACACCGGGGAGCTGTTTTTT,CASSSLDGNTGELFF
TRBD2,-,TRBJ2-5,TRBV6-2/TRBV6-3,TGTGCCAGCAACTCCGGGACTAGCGGGAGGTGGGAGACCCAGTACTTC,CASNSGTSGRWETQYF
TRBD2,-,TRBJ2-1,TRBV4-1,TGCGCCAGCAGCCAAGATCCCGGCGGGAGTTGCTACAATGAGCAGTTCTTC,CASSQDPGGSCYNEQFF
TRBD2,-,TRBJ2-2,TRBV15,TGTGCCACCAGCAGTAGCGGGAGTAGGTCCGGGGAGCTGTTTTTT,CATSSSGSRSGELFF
-,-,TRBJ1-3,TRBV20-1,TGCAGTGCTAATGCACGGATCTCTGGAAACACCATATATTTT,CSANARISGNTIYF
TRBD1,-,TRBJ1-2,TRBV29-1,TGCAGCGTTGGACAGGGACGGAGTTATGGCTACACCTTC,CSVGQGRSYGYTF
-,-,TRBJ2-7,TRBV24-1,TGTGCCACCACACTCGGGGCAGCCAACGAGCAGTACTTC,CATTLGAANEQYF
-,-,TRBJ2-7,TRBV29-1,TGCAGCGTCCGTGACAGGGGAGGGTACGAGCAGTACTTC,CSVRDRGGYEQYF
-,-,TRBJ2-4,TRBV5-1,TGCGCCAGCGGAGTTAGGACAGTAGCCAAAAACATTCAGTACTTC,CASGVRTVAKNIQYF
TRBD1,-,TRBJ2-2,TRBV6-1,TGTGCCAGCAGTGAGCTACAGGGGACCGGGGAGCTGTTTTTT,CASSELQGTGELFF
-,once,TRBJ1-1,TRBV18,TGTGCCAGCTCACCACGTGCGACAGACCTGAACACTGAAGCTTTCTTT,CASSPRATDLNTEAFF
-,-,TRBJ1-2,TRBV14,TGTGCCAGCAGCCAAGATCTGATCCGCAACTATGGCTACACCTTC,CASSQDLIRNYGYTF
TRBD2,-,TRBJ2-7,TRBV27,TGTGCCAGCAGTTTATACGGGAGGGCCGGCGAGCAGTACTTC,CASSLYGRAGEQYF
-,few,TRBJ1-6,TRBV7-2,TGTGCCAGCAGCTTAAGGGGGACACTTAATTCACCCCTCCACTTT,CASSLRGTLNSPLHF
-,many,TRBJ2-1,TRBV5-1,TGCGCCAGCCGGGCGGGGCAGGCGTACAATGAGCAGTTCTTC,CASRAGQAYNEQFF
-,-,TRBJ2-7,TRBV7-8,TGTGCCAGCAGCTTCAGGGACGGAGTCTACGAGCAGTACTTC,CASSFRDGVYEQYF
-,few,TRBJ2-1,TRBV20-1,TGCAGTGCCAAGGGGGACAATGAGCAGTTCTTC,CSAKGDNEQFF
TRBD2,-,TRBJ2-3,TRBV19,TGTGCCAGTAGTCTCGGGACTAGCGGGGGTGCCACAGATACGCAGTATTTT,CASSLGTSGGATDTQYF
TRBD2,few,TRBJ2-1,TRBV10-3,TGTGCCATCAGTGATCCTGGGGCTCGGACTAGTATCCTCAATGAGCAGTTCTTC,CAISDPGARTSILNEQFF
TRBD2,few,TRBJ2-7,TRBV3-1,TGTGCCAGCAGCGGGGGGACTAGCCTATCCTACGAGCAGTACTTC,CASSGGTSLSYEQYF
TRBD1,-,TRBJ2-1,TRBV27,TGTGCCAGCAGTTTTCGACAGGGGGCAGGCAATGAGCAGTTCTTC,CASSFRQGAGNEQFF
TRBD1,-,TRBJ2-1,TRBV5-6,TGTGCCAGCAGCTTCTCGGGACAGGGGCTTTCTTCCTACAATGAGCAGTTCTTC,CASSFSGQGLSSYNEQFF
TRBD2,-,TRBJ2-5,TRBV5-1,TGCGCCAGCAGCTCCCGGCGGATAGCGGGAGTTGAGACCCAGTACTTC,CASSSRRIAGVETQYF
TRBD2,-,TRBJ2-2,TRBV12-3/TRBV12-4,TGTGCCAGCAGAAGAATCGGGGGGGATATCGGGGAGCTGTTTTTT,CASRRIGGDIGELFF
TRBD2,few,TRBJ2-1,TRBV7-9,TGTGCCAGCGCCAAGCGGGACTCCTACAATGAGCAGTTCTTC,CASAKRDSYNEQFF
-,-,TRBJ2-7,TRBV15,TGTGCCACCAGTGACAGGCCCTCCTACGAGCAGTACTTC,CATSDRPSYEQYF